This TCR beta chain was sequenced during a study of T-cell memory formation after mild COVID-19. Across the study: TCR clusters largely stayed donor specific. Study-level findings and limits: CD4/CD8 balance characterized clones contracting day 15 to 85, and CD4+ skew characterized later expanders. The study found contracting CD4+ clones mainly in CM and EM and contracting CD8+ clones in EMRA.

The CDR3 runs 15 residues. V dropped 2 bases and J dropped 4 bases, with 14 bases sitting between them. TCRdb re-called the 5' RACE reads through MiXCR, storing one row per CDR3 protein. The sample shows 200,000 to 250,000 distinct CDR3 sequences, roughly 10% of them seen only once. A remark on this clonotype: Its matching antigen is unknown.

The source is a man between 18 and 35 years old who had mild COVID-19 (a few samples of this study predate the infection). Cell type and time point are not known. The chain has TRBV12-3 or TRBV12-4 and TRBJ2-5; a possible D gene is TRBD2 (5 bases). Input material: PBMCs or a T cell subset sorted from them (not recorded which). The CDR3 DNA follows: TGTGCCAGCAGTTTACTAGCTCTAGGCGGAGAGACCCAGTACTTC. This gives the protein CASSLLALGGETQYF.